The 30 T cell receptor beta chains listed next were all sequenced from one sample in a study of identifying expanded T cells in peripheral blood. Sequencing used immunoSEQ multiplex PCR; TCRdb keeps in-frame clones, though not all of them. The table records about 130,000 clones, 86% of them present only once. The specimen was blood. These receptors came from a person between 18 and 75 years old in good health.

The rearrangement uses TRBV7-2 and TRBJ1-1; a possible D gene is TRBD1 (5 bases). The CDR3 is made up of 13 amino acids. CDR1 is SGHTA and CDR2 is FQGNSA in the germline V gene. V gave up 6 bases and J gave up 3 bases, with 11 bases separating them. This CDR3 is CASSRDGYTEAFF. CDR3 nucleotide sequence: TGTGCCAGCAGTCGGGACGGGTACACTGAAGCTTTCTTT.

V and J are TRBV5-1 and TRBJ2-7; 7 bases fit TRBD1. Trimming at V came to 6 bases and at J to 0 bases, leaving 12 bases not matched to a gene. CDR1 and CDR2 from the germline V gene are SGHRS and YFSETQ. CDR3 length: 16 residues. CDR3 amino acids: CASNWNPGQSSYEQYF. The CDR3 DNA reads as TGCGCCAGCAACTGGAATCCGGGACAGAGCTCCTACGAGCAGTACTTC.

V usage is TRBV5-1 and J usage is TRBJ2-3; 11 bases are a match to TRBD2. The CDR3 runs 16 residues. V dropped 0 bases and J dropped 4; count of bases not matched to a gene: 4. Per the germline V gene, CDR1 is SGHRS and CDR2 is YFSETQ. The CDR3 DNA reads as TGCGCCAGCAGCTTGGGTAGCGGGGGGGCTTCAGATACGCAGTATTTT. Translating gives CASSLGSGGASDTQYF.

The chain joins TRBV4-1 to TRBJ1-1; TRBD1 matches at 11 bases. This CDR3 is built from 15 residues. V dropped 6 bases and J dropped 3; count of bases not matched to a gene: 6. Germline V gene data show CDR1 as MGHRA and CDR2 as YSYEKL. This CDR3 is CASSRGQGAYTEAFF. The CDR3 DNA follows: TGCGCCAGCAGTAGAGGACAGGGGGCCTACACTGAAGCTTTCTTT.

Concerning this clone itself: Since no conserved phenylalanine or tryptophan closes the CDR3, a read error is the likely cause. The limits of the CDR3 on the DNA are not certain, so only TCRdb's listed CDR3 is given. V and J are TRBV12-1 and TRBJ2-3; the table's D call of TRBD2 was not tested on the DNA. TRBV12-1 is marked as a pseudogene. The CDR3 is 16 amino acids long, termini counted. The CDR3 reads CASTFRLAGRCAVFWP.

The DNA of the CDR3 is TGCGCCAGCAGCAGACGGACAGGGACGACCGGGGAGCTGTTTTTT. Encoded protein: CASSRRTGTTGELFF. The genes are TRBV5-1 and TRBJ2-2; 8 nucleotides match TRBD1. The CDR3 runs to 15 residues. Trimming took 4 bases from V and 5 from J; bases not matched to a gene: 7. Germline V gene data show CDR1 as SGHRS and CDR2 as YFSETQ.

The chain combines TRBV18 with TRBJ2-3, with D possibly being TRBD1 (5 bases). The CDR3 is made up of 14 amino acids. V lost 0 bases and J lost 4, with 8 bases in between. In germline, CDR1 is KGHSH, CDR2 LQKENI. The CDR3 region is CASSPPGRPDTQYF. The CDR3 DNA reads as TGTGCCAGCTCACCACCGGGGCGACCAGATACGCAGTATTTT.

J is TRBJ1-2 and V is TRBV30; D uncertain. With 2 bases removed from V and 8 bases from J, the gap between germline ends came to 15 bases. CDR3 size: 13 residues. Germline loops: CDR1 GTSNPN, CDR2 SVGIG (reference sequence). CDR3 DNA: TGTGCCTGGAGTCCTTCGGGAAGACGGGGCTACACCTTC. Its protein is CAWSPSGRRGYTF.

The V gene is TRBV6-5, the J gene TRBJ2-4; 7 nucleotides line up with TRBD1. Germline CDR1 is MNHEY and CDR2 is SVGAGI. V was pared by 4 bases and J by 3 bases, with 9 bases of the junction left unmatched. The CDR3 runs to 16 residues. CDR3 DNA sequence: TGTGCCAGCAGTTCGGGACAGACTTCTTTCAAAAACATTCAGTACTTC. Protein sequence: CASSSGQTSFKNIQYF.

V is TRBV14 and J is TRBJ2-7; D possibly matches TRBD1 or TRBD2 (5 bases each). Deletions cut 0 bases from V and 5 bases from J, with 14 bases between. This CDR3 is 15 amino acids long. Germline V CDR1 and CDR2: SGHDN, FVKESK. CDR3 coding DNA: TGTGCCAGCAGCCAAGATCCCGCCAGGGACCACGAGCAGTACTTC. Translation: CASSQDPARDHEQYF.

The genes are TRBV2 and TRBJ1-6; unclear D gene. The CDR3 consists of 14 residues. The V end lost 9 bases, the J end lost 0 bases, and 9 bases lay between the germline ends. CDR1 and CDR2 from the germline V gene are SNHLY and FYNNEI. The CDR3, as DNA: TGTGCCAGTCAGCTTAGCTCCTATAATTCACCCCTCCACTTT. It specifies CASQLSSYNSPLHF.

This chain uses TRBV5-6 with TRBJ2-7, with 7 bases fitting TRBD1. This CDR3 spans 14 amino acids. Germline assignment: CDR1 SGHDT and CDR2 YYEEEE. V lost 4 bases and J lost 5; bases outside the gene matches: 9. The CDR3, as DNA: TGTGCCAGCAGCCTCGGACAGGTTAAGAACGAGCAGTACTTC. Translation: CASSLGQVKNEQYF.

This chain uses TRBV7-9 with TRBJ1-1; D unclear. CDR1 is SEHNR and CDR2 is FQNEAQ in the germline V gene (reference sequence). V lost 2 bases and J 8 bases, leaving 9 bases between the germline ends. The CDR3 is 12 residues long. The CDR3 sequence: CASSLPAGEAFF. CDR3 sequence (DNA): TGTGCCAGCAGCTTACCGGCGGGAGAAGCTTTCTTT.

This chain connects TRBV6-1 to TRBJ1-4, with D possibly matching TRBD1 (5 bases). Germline lookup yields CDR1 MNHNS and CDR2 SASEGT. The CDR3 runs to 12 residues. Trimming left V 6 bases short and J 7 bases short, with 9 bases between. The CDR3 here is CASSPGAEKLFF. CDR3 in DNA: TGTGCCAGCAGCCCCGGGGCTGAAAAACTGTTTTTT.

This chain uses TRBV7-2 with TRBJ2-7, with TRBD2 as a possible D gene (5 bases). The CDR3 runs 14 residues. V was shortened by 3 bases and J by 2 bases, with 11 bases between the two germline ends. Germline V gives CDR1 SGHTA, CDR2 FQGNSA. The CDR3 coding sequence is TGTGCCAGCAGCTTGGGCGGGTCAACCTACGAGCAGTACTTC. It specifies CASSLGGSTYEQYF.

The chain carries TRBV4-1 and TRBJ2-5, with 8 bases fitting TRBD1. Germline V gene lookup returns CDR1 MGHRA and CDR2 YSYEKL. The CDR3 extends over 15 amino acids. V lost 4 bases to trimming and J lost 4 bases; unmatched junction nucleotides: 8. CDR3 DNA: TGCGCCAGCAGCCGCTGGGGACAGGAGCGAGAGACCCAGTACTTC. Protein sequence: CASSRWGQERETQYF.

The chain couples TRBV18 to TRBJ2-7; a weak D match, TRBD1 (7 bases). Germline CDR1 and CDR2: KGHSH and LQKENI. V lost 3 bases and J 5 bases, leaving 17 bases between the germline ends. The CDR3 covers 15 residues. CDR3 nucleotides: TGTGCCAGCTCACCGGCCGACAGGGCGGGGAACGAGCAGTACTTC. Translating it yields CASSPADRAGNEQYF.

The gene calls are TRBV19 and TRBJ2-5; no clear D gene. The DNA end is more similar to TRBJ2-7, so the J call may be wrong. The V gene's germline CDR1 is LNHDA and CDR2 SQIVND (reference sequence). This CDR3 region has 15 residues. The CDR3, as DNA: TGTGCCAGTAGTATGTATAACGGAGTTACCTACGAGCAGTACTTC. Translated, it gives CASSMYNGVTYEQYF.

The CDR3, as DNA: TGTGCCAGTAGTATAGCCGTGACAGTGAACACTGAAGCTTTCTTT. The encoded protein is CASSIAVTVNTEAFF. The chain has TRBV19 and TRBJ1-1; possibly TRBD1 for D (5 bases). The CDR3 contains 15 residues. Deletions cut 1 base from V and 0 bases from J, with 9 bases between. Germline V lookup: CDR1 LNHDA, CDR2 SQIVND (reference sequence).

The chain joins TRBV27 to TRBJ1-5; the D gene is possibly TRBD1 (5 bases). The CDR3 runs to 15 residues. Germline values: CDR1 MNHEY, CDR2 SMNVEV (reference sequence). The V gene lost 7 bases and the J gene lost 9 bases, with 22 bases spanning the gap. CDR3 sequence reads: CASMLTGPPSGPQHF. The DNA for the CDR3 is TGTGCCAGCATGTTAACGGGACCCCCCTCTGGGCCCCAGCATTTT.

The rearrangement joins TRBV28 to TRBJ1-1; no clear D gene. V was trimmed by 2 bases and J by 11 bases, leaving 15 bases between them. The CDR3 has 13 residues. Germline V lookup: CDR1 MDHEN, CDR2 SYDVKM. CDR3 residues: CASSLGVISEAFF. The CDR3 DNA sequence: TGTGCCAGCAGTTTAGGGGTGATAAGCGAGGCTTTCTTT.

Judged by abundance, this clone is medium-sized. This chain joins TRBV2 and TRBJ2-1; D possibly corresponds to TRBD1 (5 bases). Germline V lookup: CDR1 SNHLY, CDR2 FYNNEI. CDR3 size: 14 residues. V was trimmed by 6 bases and J by 7 bases, leaving 16 bases between them. The chain's CDR3 is CASRKNAGWNEQFF. The CDR3 nucleotides read TGTGCCAGCAGAAAGAATGCAGGGTGGAATGAGCAGTTCTTC.

The chain has TRBV4-1 and TRBJ2-5; 12 bases are shared with TRBD2. The germline V gene has CDR1 MGHRA and CDR2 YSYEKL. The CDR3 sequence is 16 residues long. With V trimmed by 3 bases and J by 5 bases, 7 bases remained unmatched. The CDR3 DNA reads as TGCGCCAGCAGCCACTCTAGCGGGGGGGCCGGGGAGACCCAGTACTTC. Residues: CASSHSSGGAGETQYF.

This clone was observed a few times. This chain's CDR3 is CASSYSRQDGYTF. The CDR3 DNA sequence: TGTGCCAGCAGTTACTCGAGACAGGATGGCTACACCTTC. The chain recombines TRBV6-6 with TRBJ1-2; TRBD1 might be the D (6 bases). CDR1 is MNHNY, CDR2 SVGAGI, per germline (reference sequence). Trimming cost V 0 bases and J 6 bases, with 8 bases left between them. This CDR3 contains 13 residues.

DNA of the CDR3: TGTGCCAGCAGAACCGCCCGACAGGGCAGGACCGGGGAGCTGTTTTTT. This encodes CASRTARQGRTGELFF. The V call is TRBV2, the J call TRBJ2-2, with 7 nucleotides matching TRBD1. Germline trimming cut 6 bases from V and 5 bases from J; bases unmatched to any gene: 12. The CDR3 has 16 residues. Per the germline V gene, CDR1 is SNHLY and CDR2 is FYNNEI. The full variable domain, rest sourced from reference TRBV2 and TRBJ2-2, is EPEVTQTPSHQVTQMGQEVILRCVPISNHLYFYWYRQILGQKVEFLVSFYNNEISEKSEIFDDQFSVERPDGSNFTLKIRSTKLEDSAMYFCASRTARQGRTGELFFGEGSRLTVL.

V and J are TRBV27 and TRBJ2-5, with 7 bases lining up with TRBD2. The CDR3 has 14 amino acids. Germline V CDR1 and CDR2: MNHEY, SMNVEV (reference sequence). V was pared by 2 bases and J by 5 bases, with 5 bases of the junction left unmatched. In DNA form, the CDR3 reads TGTGCCAGCAGTTTAGCGGGAGAGCGGGAGACCCAGTACTTC. This translates into CASSLAGERETQYF.

The chain has TRBV5-4 and TRBJ1-3; possibly TRBD1 for D (5 bases). This CDR3 region has 15 residues. Trimming took 7 bases from V and 2 from J, leaving 16 bases between them. Germline V gene lookup returns CDR1 SGHNT and CDR2 YYREEE (reference sequence). Here the CDR3 reads CASSPNRQTGNTIYF. In nucleotides, the CDR3 is TGTGCCAGCTCCCCGAATAGACAGACTGGAAACACCATATATTTT.

This chain links TRBV6-6 with TRBJ1-3; 9 bases map to TRBD1. Trimming took 6 bases from V and 2 from J; bases not matched to a gene: 8. This CDR3 has 16 residues. Germline V gene lookup returns CDR1 MNHNY and CDR2 SVGAGI (reference sequence). CDR3 loop: CASREGQGGTGNTIYF. CDR3 nucleotides: TGTGCCAGCAGAGAGGGACAGGGCGGTACTGGAAACACCATATATTTT.

The chain recombines TRBV7-2 with TRBJ2-3; D is possibly TRBD2 (5 bases). V dropped 4 bases and J dropped 5 bases, with 13 bases sitting between them. This CDR3 contains 14 residues. Germline CDR1 and CDR2: SGHTA and FQGNSA. The CDR3 nucleotides are TGTGCCAGCAGCTATGGACTCTCCGGAGATACGCAGTATTTT. This gives the protein CASSYGLSGDTQYF.

The gene calls are TRBV19 and TRBJ1-2; no reliable D call. V lost 5 bases, J lost 7 bases, and 17 bases lay in between. CDR1 is LNHDA and CDR2 is SQIVND in the germline V gene (reference sequence). The CDR3 loop spans 14 amino acids. For the CDR3, the DNA is TGTGCCAGTAGTCAGACCGGCTTCGATCGTGGCTACACCTTC. This translates into CASSQTGFDRGYTF.